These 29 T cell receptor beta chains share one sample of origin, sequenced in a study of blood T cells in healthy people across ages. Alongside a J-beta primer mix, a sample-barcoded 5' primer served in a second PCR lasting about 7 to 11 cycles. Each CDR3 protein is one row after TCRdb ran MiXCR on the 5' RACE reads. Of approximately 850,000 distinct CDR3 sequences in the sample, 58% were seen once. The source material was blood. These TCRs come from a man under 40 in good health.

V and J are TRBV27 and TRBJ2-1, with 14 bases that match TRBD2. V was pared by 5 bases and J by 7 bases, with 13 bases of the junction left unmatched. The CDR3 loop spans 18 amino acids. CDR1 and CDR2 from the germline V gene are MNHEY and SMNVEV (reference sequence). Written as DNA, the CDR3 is TGTGCCAGCAGTCCATACCGACTAGCGGGAGGGCCCGTAAATGAGCAGTTCTTC. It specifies CASSPYRLAGGPVNEQFF.

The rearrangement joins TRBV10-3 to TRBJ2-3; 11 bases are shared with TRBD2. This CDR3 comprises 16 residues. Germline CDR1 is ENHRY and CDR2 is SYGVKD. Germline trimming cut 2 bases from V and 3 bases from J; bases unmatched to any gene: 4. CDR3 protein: CAISERSGGATDTQYF. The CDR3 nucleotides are TGTGCCATCAGTGAGCGTAGCGGGGGGGCGACAGATACGCAGTATTTT.

CDR3 protein: CASSIWGSTLLNEQFF. CDR3 in DNA: TGCGCCAGCAGCATATGGGGGTCCACGCTCCTCAATGAGCAGTTCTTC. The chain recombines TRBV5-1 with TRBJ2-1, with D perhaps being TRBD1 or TRBD2 (5 bases each). The V end lost 4 bases, the J end lost 6 bases, and 20 bases lay between the germline ends. The CDR3 length is 16 residues. Germline CDR1 reads SGHRS; CDR2 reads YFSETQ.

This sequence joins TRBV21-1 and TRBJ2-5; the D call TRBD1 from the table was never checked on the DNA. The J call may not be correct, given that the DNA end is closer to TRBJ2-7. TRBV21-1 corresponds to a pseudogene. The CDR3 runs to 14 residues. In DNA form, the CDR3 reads TGTGCCAGCAGCATGGGACAGGGGGCGACCGAGCAGTACTTC. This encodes CASSMGQGATEQYF.

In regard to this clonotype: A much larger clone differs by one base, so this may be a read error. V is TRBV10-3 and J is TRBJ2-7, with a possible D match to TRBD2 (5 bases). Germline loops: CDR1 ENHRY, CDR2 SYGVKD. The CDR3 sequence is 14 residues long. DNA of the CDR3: TGTGCCATCAGTGAGTATGAGGGAGCCTATGAGCAGTACTTC. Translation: CAISEYEGAYEQYF.

This CDR3 is CASSLVGLNQPQHF. In DNA, the CDR3 is TGTGCCAGCAGTTTAGTCGGGCTTAATCAGCCCCAGCATTTT. The chain recombines TRBV28 with TRBJ1-5; unclear D gene. The CDR3 is 14 residues long. Per the germline V gene, CDR1 is MDHEN and CDR2 is SYDVKM. Trimming removed 2 bases from V and 4 bases from J, with 9 bases in between.

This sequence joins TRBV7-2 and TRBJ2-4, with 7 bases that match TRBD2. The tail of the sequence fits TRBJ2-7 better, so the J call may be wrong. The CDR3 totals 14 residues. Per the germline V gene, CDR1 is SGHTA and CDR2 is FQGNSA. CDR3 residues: CASTAGVGYYEQYF. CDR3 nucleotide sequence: TGTGCCAGCACTGCGGGGGTTGGATACTACGAGCAGTACTTC.

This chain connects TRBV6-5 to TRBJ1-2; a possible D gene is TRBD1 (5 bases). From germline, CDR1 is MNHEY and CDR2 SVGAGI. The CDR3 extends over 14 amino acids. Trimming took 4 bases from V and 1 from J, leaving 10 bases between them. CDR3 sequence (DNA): TGTGCCAGCAGTTTGTGGGGGAATAACTATGGCTACACCTTC. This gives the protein CASSLWGNNYGYTF.

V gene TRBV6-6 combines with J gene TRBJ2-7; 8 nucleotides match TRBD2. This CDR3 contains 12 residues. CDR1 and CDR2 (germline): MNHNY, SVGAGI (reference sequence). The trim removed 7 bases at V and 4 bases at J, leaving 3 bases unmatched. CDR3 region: CASKTSEYEQYF. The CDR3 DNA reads TGTGCCAGCAAGACTAGCGAATACGAGCAGTACTTC.

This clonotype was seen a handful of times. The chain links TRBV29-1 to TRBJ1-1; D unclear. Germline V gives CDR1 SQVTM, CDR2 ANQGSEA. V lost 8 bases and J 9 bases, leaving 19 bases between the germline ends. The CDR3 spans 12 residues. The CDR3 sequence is CSSKRSGLQAFF. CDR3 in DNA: TGCAGCTCTAAGAGGTCCGGGCTCCAAGCTTTCTTT.

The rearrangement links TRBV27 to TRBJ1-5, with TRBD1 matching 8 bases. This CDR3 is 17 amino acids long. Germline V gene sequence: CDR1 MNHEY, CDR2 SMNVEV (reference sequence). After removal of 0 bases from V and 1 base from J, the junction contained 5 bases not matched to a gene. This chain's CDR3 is CASSLSWGQESNQPQHF. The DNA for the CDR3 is TGTGCCAGCAGTTTATCGTGGGGACAGGAGAGCAATCAGCCCCAGCATTTT.

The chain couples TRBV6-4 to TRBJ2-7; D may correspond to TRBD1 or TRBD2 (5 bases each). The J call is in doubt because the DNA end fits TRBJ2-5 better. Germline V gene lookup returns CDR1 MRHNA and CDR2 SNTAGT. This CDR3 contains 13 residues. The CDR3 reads CASSRDGQETQYF. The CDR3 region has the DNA TGTGCCAGCAGTCGGGACGGACAAGAGACCCAGTACTTC.

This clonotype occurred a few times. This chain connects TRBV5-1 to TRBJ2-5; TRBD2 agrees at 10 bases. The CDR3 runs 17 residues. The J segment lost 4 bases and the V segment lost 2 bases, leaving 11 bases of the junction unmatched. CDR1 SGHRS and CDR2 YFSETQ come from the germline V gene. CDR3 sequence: CASSFGGRLAGAETQYF. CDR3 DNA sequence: TGCGCCAGCAGCTTCGGGGGACGTCTAGCGGGAGCAGAGACCCAGTACTTC.

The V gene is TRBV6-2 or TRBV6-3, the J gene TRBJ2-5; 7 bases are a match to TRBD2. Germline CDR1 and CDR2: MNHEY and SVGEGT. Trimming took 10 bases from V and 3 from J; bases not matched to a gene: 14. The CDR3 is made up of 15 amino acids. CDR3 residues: CATMTLGLREETQYF. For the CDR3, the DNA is TGTGCCACTATGACCTTGGGACTACGGGAAGAGACCCAGTACTTC.

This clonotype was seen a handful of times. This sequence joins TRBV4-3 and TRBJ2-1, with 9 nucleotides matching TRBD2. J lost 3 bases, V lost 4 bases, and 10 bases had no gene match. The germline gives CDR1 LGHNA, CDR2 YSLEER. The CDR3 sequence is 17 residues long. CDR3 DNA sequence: TGCGCCAGCAGCCCAGGGGGTAGGACTAGCGTCTACAATGAGCAGTTCTTC. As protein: CASSPGGRTSVYNEQFF.

The DNA for the CDR3 is TGCGCCAGCAGCTTGGTACCAGCAGAGGCAGATACGCAGTATTTT. Translation: CASSLVPAEADTQYF. The V call is TRBV5-1, the J call TRBJ2-3; D unclear. The CDR3 length is 15 residues. Trimming cost V 0 bases and J 4 bases, with 12 bases left between them. Per the germline V gene, CDR1 is SGHRS and CDR2 is YFSETQ.

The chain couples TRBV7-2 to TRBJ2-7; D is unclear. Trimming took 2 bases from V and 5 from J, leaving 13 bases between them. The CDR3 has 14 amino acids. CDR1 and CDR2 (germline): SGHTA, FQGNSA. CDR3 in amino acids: CASSLPRGPNEQYF. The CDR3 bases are TGTGCCAGCAGCTTACCGAGAGGCCCGAACGAGCAGTACTTC.

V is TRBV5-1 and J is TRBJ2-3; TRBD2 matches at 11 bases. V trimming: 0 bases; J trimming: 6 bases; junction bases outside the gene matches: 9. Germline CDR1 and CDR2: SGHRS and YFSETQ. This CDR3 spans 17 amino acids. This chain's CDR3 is CASSLAIRTSGRDTQYF. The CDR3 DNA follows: TGCGCCAGCAGCTTGGCCATCCGGACTAGCGGGCGGGATACGCAGTATTTT. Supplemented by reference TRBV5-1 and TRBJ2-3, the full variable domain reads KAGVTQTPRYLIKTRGQQVTLSCSPISGHRSVSWYQQTPGQGLQFLFEYFSETQRNKGNFPGRFSGRQFSNSRSEMNVSTLELGDSALYLCASSLAIRTSGRDTQYFGPGTRLTVL.

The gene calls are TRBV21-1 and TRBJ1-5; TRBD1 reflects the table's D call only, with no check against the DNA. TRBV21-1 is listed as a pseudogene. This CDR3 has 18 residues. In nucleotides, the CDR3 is TGTGCCAGCAGCAAGATTTTGGACAGAAACGATAGCAATCAGCCCCAGCATTTT. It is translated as CASSKILDRNDSNQPQHF.

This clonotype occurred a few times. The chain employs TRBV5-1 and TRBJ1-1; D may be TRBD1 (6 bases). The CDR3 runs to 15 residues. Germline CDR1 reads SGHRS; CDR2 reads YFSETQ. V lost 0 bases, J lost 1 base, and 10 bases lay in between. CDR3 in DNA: TGCGCCAGCAGCTTGGGTGGGACATCGAACACTGAAGCTTTCTTT. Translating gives CASSLGGTSNTEAFF.

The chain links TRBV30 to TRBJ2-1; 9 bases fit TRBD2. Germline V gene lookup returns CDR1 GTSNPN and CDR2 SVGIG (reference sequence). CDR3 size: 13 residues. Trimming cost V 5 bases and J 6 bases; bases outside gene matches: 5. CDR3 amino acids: CAWDSGRGNEQFF. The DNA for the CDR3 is TGTGCCTGGGATAGCGGGAGAGGCAATGAGCAGTTCTTC.

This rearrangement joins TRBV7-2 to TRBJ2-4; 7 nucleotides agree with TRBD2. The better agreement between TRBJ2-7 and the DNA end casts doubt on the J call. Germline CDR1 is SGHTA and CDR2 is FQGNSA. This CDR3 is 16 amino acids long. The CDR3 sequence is CASSLAGGTHTYEQYF. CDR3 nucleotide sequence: TGTGCCAGCAGCTTAGCGGGAGGGACCCACACCTACGAGCAGTACTTC.

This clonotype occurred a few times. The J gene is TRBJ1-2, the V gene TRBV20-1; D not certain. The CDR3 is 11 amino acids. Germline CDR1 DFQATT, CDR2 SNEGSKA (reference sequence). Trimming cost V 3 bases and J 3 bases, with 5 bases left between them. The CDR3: CSARTDYGYTF. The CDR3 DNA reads TGCAGTGCTAGGACGGACTATGGCTACACCTTC.

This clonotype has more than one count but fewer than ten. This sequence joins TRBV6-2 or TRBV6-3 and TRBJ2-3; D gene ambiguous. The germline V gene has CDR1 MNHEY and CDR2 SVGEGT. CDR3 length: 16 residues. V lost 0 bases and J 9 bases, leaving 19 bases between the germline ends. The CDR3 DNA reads TGTGCCAGCAGTTACTCGAGGTCTGGGGTCTCCCCCACGCAGTATTTT. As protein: CASSYSRSGVSPTQYF.

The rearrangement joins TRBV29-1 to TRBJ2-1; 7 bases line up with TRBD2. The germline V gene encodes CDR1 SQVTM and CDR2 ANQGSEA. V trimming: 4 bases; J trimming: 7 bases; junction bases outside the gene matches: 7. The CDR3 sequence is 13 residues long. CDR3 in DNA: TGCAGCGTTGGAACCACGGGGGGTAATGAGCAGTTCTTC. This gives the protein CSVGTTGGNEQFF.

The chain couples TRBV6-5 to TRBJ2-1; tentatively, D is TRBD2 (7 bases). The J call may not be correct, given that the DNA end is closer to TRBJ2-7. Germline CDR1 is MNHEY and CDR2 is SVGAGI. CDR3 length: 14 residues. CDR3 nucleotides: TGTGCCAGCAGTTACTCGTTAGGGGGGGGCGAGCAGTACTTC. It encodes CASSYSLGGGEQYF.

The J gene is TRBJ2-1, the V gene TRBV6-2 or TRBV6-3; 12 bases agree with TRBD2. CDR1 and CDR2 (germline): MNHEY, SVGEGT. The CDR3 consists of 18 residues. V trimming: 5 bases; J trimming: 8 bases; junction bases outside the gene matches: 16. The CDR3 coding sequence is TGTGCCAGCAGTACCAGGACTAGCGGGATCTTTATTTACTATGAGCAGTTCTTC. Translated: CASSTRTSGIFIYYEQFF.

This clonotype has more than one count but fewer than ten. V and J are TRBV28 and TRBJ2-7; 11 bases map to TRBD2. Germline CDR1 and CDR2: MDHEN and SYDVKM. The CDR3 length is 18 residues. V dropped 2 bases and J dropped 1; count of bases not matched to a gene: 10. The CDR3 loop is CASSLAIAGGPSSYEQYF. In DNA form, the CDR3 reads TGTGCCAGCAGTTTAGCTATAGCGGGAGGGCCGTCTTCCTACGAGCAGTACTTC.

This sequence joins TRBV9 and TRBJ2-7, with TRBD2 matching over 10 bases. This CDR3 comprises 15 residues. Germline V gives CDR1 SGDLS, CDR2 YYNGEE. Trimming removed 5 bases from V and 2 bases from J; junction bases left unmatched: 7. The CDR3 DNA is TGTGCCAGCAGAGTCGGTACTAGCGGGACCTACGAGCAGTACTTC. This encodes CASRVGTSGTYEQYF.